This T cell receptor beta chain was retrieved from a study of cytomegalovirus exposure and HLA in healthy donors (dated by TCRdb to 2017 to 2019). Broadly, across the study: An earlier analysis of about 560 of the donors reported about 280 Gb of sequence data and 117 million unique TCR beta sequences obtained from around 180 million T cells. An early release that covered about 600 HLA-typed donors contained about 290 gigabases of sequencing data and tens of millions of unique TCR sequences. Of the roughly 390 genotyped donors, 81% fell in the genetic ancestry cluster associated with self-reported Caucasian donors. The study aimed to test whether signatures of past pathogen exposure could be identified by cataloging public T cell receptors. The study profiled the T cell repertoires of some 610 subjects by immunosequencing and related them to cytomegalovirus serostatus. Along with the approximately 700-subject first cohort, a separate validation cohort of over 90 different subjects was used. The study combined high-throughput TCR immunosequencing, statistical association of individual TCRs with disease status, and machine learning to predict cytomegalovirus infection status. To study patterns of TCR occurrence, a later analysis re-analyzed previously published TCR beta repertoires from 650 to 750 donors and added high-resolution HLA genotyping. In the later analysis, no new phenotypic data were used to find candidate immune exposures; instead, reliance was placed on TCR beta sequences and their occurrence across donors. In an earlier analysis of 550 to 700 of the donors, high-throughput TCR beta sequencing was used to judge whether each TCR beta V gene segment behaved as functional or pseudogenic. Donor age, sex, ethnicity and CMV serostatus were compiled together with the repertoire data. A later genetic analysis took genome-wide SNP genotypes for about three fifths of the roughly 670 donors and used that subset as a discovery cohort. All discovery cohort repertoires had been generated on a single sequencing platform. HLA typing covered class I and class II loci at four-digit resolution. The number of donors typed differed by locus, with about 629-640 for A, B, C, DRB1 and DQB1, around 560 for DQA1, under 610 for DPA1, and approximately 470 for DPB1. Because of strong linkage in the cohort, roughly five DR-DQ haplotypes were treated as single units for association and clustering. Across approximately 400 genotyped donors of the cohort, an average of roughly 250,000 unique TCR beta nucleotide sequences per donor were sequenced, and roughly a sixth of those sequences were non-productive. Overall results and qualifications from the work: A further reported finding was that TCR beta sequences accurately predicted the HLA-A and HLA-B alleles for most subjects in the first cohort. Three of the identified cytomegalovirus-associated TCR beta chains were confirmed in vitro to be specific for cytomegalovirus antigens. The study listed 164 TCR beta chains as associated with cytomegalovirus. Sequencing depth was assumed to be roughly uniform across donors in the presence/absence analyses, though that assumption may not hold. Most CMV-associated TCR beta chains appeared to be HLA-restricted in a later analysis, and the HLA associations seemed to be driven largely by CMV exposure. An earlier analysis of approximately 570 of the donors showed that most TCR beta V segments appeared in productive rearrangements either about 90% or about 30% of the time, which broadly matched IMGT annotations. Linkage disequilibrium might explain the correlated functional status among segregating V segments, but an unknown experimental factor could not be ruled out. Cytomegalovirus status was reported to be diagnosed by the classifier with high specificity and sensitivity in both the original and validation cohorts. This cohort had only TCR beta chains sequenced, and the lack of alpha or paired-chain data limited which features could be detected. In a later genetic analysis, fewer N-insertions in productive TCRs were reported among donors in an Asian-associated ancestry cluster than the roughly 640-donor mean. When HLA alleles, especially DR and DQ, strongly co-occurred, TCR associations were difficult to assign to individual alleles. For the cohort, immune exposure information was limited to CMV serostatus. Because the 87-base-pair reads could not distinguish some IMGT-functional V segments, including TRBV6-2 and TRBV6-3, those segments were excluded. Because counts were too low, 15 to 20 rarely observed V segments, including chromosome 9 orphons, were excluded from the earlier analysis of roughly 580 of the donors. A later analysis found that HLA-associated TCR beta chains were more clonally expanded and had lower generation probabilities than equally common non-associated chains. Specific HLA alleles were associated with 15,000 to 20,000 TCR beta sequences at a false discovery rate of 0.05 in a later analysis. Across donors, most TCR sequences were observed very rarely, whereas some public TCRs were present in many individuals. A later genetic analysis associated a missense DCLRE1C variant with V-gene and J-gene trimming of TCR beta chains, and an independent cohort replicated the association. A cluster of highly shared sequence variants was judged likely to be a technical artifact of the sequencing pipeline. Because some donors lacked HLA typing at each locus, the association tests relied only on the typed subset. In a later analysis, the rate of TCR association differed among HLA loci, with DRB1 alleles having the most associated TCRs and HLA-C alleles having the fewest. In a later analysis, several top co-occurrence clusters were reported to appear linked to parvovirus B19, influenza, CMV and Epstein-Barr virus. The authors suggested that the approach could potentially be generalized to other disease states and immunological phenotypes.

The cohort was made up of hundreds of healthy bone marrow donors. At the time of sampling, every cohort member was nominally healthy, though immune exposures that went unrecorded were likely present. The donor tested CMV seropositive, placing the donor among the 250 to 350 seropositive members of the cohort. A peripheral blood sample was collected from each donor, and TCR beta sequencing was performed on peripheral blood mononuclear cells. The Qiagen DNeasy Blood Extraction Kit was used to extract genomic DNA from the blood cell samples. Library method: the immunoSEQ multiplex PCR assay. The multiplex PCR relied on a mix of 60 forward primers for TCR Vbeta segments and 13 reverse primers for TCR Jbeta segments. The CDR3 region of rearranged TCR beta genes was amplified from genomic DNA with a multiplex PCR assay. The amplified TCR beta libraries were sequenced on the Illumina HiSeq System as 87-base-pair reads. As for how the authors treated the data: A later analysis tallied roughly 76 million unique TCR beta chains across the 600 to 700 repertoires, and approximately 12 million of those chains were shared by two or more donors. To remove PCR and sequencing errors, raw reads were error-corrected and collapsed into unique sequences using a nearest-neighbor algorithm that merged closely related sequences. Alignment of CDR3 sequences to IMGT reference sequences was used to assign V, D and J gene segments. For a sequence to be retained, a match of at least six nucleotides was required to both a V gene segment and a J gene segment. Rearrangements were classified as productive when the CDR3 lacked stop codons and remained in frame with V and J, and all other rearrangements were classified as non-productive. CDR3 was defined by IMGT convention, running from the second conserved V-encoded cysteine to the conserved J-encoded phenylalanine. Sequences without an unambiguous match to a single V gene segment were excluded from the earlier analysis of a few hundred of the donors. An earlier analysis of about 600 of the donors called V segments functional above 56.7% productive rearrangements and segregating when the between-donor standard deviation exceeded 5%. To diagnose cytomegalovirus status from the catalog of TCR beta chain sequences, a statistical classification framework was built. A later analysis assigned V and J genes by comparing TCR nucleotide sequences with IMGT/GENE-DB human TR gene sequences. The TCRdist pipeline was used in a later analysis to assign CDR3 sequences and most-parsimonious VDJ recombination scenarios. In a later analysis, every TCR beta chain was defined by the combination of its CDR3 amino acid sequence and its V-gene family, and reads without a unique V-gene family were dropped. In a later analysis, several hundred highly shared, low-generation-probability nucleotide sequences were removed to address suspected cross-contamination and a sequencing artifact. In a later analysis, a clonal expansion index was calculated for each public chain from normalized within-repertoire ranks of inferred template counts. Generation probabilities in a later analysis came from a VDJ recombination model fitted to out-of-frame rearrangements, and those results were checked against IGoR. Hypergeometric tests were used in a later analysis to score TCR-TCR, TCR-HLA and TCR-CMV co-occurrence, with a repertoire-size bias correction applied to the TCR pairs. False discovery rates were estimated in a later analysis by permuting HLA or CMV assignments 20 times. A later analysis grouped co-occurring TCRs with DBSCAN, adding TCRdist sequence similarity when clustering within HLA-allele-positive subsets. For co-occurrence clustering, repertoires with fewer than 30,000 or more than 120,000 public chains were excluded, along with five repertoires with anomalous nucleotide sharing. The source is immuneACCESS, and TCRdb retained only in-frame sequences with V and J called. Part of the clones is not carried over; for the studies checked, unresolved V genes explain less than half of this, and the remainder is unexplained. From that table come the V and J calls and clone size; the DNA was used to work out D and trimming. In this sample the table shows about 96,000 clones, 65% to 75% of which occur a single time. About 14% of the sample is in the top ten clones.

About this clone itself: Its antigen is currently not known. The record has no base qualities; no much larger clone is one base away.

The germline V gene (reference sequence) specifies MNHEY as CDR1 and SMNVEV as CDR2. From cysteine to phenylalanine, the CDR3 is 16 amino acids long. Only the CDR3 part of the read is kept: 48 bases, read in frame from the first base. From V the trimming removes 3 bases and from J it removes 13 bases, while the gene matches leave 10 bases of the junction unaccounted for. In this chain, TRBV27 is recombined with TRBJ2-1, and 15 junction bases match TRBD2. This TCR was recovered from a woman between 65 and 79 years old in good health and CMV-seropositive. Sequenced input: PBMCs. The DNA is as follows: TGTGCCAGCAGTTTCTCCGGGACTAGCGGGAGGTACCCACAGTTCTTC. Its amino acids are CASSFSGTSGRYPQFF.